This entry is about one T cell receptor (beta chain). The table lists this clone with a count of one. Its antigen has not been determined. Base qualities are missing; no much larger clone stands one base away. Using the deep immunoSEQ assay, TCR CDR3 regions were amplified from genomic DNA by multiplex PCR. Extracted genomic DNA from each cell subset was spread evenly across all wells of several immunoSEQ 96-well plates, with each plate serving as a replicate. For sorted subsets, each replicate PCR was loaded with about 0.2 ug genomic DNA, equivalent to 30,000 or so T cell genomes. Purified libraries were measured with a Qubit 3.0 fluorometer, size-checked on a Bioanalyzer 2100, and measured again with the KAPA Library Quantification kit. Each immunoSEQ 96-well plate was sequenced on its own single-read 150-cycle Illumina NextSeq 550 flow cell. On the authors' methods: Because the immunoSEQ output included only junctional sequences and no quality scores, the filtering could not be the same as the filtering used for full-length reads. To assign V/J genes and CDR3, sequences were annotated against IMGT germline references using PyIR, a Python wrapper for IgBLAST v1.9. Reads were removed for weak V/J assignments (E-value above 1e-6), missing CDR3, stop codons, out-of-frame junctions, or ambiguous translated residues. V3J clonotypes were defined by identical inferred V gene, J gene, and CDR3 amino acid sequence. Percentage overlap between repertoires was computed as shared unique clonotypes divided by the size of the smaller repertoire. RTK rarefaction, the Chao1 estimator, and Recon v2.1 estimates of unobserved clonotypes were used to assess repertoire richness. Generation probabilities were computed with OLGA for all TCRbeta clonotypes obtained by the gDNA method from four donors. Imported from immuneACCESS, the table was reduced by TCRdb to in-frame sequences with V and J called. These copies leave out some clones; in studies compared against another copy, an unresolved V gene accounts for under half, and the cause of the remainder is not known. V and J calls and clone size are copied from that table; D and trimming were computed from the DNA. This sample is represented by hundreds of thousands of clones; about 74% of them were singletons. The top ten clones comprise roughly 1.7% of the sample.

The data were taken from a study of shared clonotypes between healthy human individuals (TCRdb year 2020). For the wider study: A couple of women and a few men aged 18 to 49 years were included in the cohort. For each donor, CD4 naive and CD4 memory were each run on three plates, CD8 naive on two plates, and CD8 memory on one plate. Blood TCR repertoires of about five healthy adults were deeply sequenced to estimate repertoire size and the extent of clonotype sharing between individuals. To increase sequencing depth and limit assay-specific biases, TCR repertoire library preparation and sequencing were carried out by different laboratories using diverse techniques. Between about 0.85 and 9.5 billion PBMCs per donor were obtained by leukapheresis.

The donors were healthy, HIV-negative adults with no recently reported acute infections or vaccinations. All donors were Caucasian adults living in Nashville, Tennessee, USA. Magnetic negative selection was used to enrich CD4+ T cells, after which naive cells were positively selected on CD45RA and the negative fraction became the memory subset. Blood was obtained by leukapheresis, after which PBMCs were separated by Ficoll-Histopaque density gradient centrifugation and cryopreserved in liquid nitrogen vapor phase. Purity and quantity of every magnetically sorted T cell population were checked by analytical flow cytometry. From each sorted fraction, genomic DNA was isolated and quantified by UV absorbance on a Nanodrop 2000c. The paper's findings and limits, for the study overall: Estimated clonotype richness was generally larger for naive than for memory subsets. Compared with non-shared clonotypes, the clonotypes found in all four sorted-subset donors had higher generation probabilities. Because the study included a small number of donors, the genetic and exposure-history diversity represented was limited. Sampling was restricted to blood, and TCR repertoires in tissue are likely to differ from TCR repertoires in blood. Pairwise subsampling indicated that sequencing depth was expected to affect the degree of clonotype sharing among donors. Sharing across a handful of donors was observed for approximately 5% of naive CD4, 3% to 3.5% of naive CD8, roughly 2.4% of memory CD4, and roughly 0.4% of memory CD8 clonotypes. Even with the large sequencing depth, rarefaction of the sorted-subset datasets indicated that sequencing was incomplete.

The sample consisted of memory CD4+ T cells sorted from blood. The cell subset or site label for this specimen denotes: CD45RA-negative fraction. The source is a woman aged 25 to 39 in good health.

The bases read TGTGCCAGCAGCCCTTCGGGACAGGGGGTTTACGAGCAGTACTTC. Translated, it reads CASSPSGQGVYEQYF. This chain joins TRBV5-5 to TRBJ2-7; 11 bases in the junction line up with TRBD1. The germline V gene (reference sequence) yields SGHKS for CDR1 and YYEKEE for CDR2. The CDR3 contains 15 residues, cysteine and phenylalanine counted. Only the CDR3 DNA stays, 45 bases, in frame from base 1. The V end gives up 4 bases and the J end 4 bases, leaving 7 bases in the junction not matched to a gene.